These 29 T cell receptor beta chains were all obtained from the same sample, sequenced in a study of blood T cells in healthy people across ages. For the second PCR, which ran for about 7 to 12 cycles, a sample-barcoded 5' primer and a J-beta primer mix were used. TCRdb used MiXCR to reprocess the 5' RACE reads, holding one entry per CDR3 protein. Counted here are about 800,000 distinct CDR3 sequences, about 45% occurring once; the ten biggest clones make up 15% to 20%. Material for sequencing was blood. The receptors were sampled from a man aged 80 or over in good health.

This clonotype was counted ten times or more. One junction end does not reproduce the germline sequence, and a read error may be involved. V and J are TRBV4-3 and TRBJ2-3; 7 bases fit TRBD1. Germline V gene data show CDR1 as LGHNA and CDR2 as YSLEER. The CDR3 length is 14 residues. The CDR3 loop is CASSQDRGTDTQYF. CDR3 bases: TGTGCCAGCAGTCAAGACAGGGGCACAGATACGCAGTATTTT.

The table lists this clonotype with many counts. V usage is TRBV15 and J usage is TRBJ2-3; the D gene is possibly TRBD1 (6 bases). The germline gives CDR1 LNHNV, CDR2 YYDKDF (reference sequence). CDR3 length equals 17 residues. Between the trimmed V and J ends, which lost 5 bases and 0 bases, there was a span of 18 bases. The CDR3 bases are TGTGCCACCAGCGTGTGGGGGCAACCTCCTAGCACAGATACGCAGTATTTT. Its translation is CATSVWGQPPSTDTQYF.

The chain has TRBV16 and TRBJ2-7, with 8 bases aligning to TRBD1. The trim removed 2 bases at V and 0 bases at J, leaving 9 bases unmatched. This CDR3 is 17 amino acids long. Germline CDR1 and CDR2: KGHSY and FQNENV. The CDR3 sequence: CASSQMVIRGLSYEQYF. As DNA, the CDR3 is TGTGCCAGCAGCCAAATGGTGATCAGGGGGCTCTCCTACGAGCAGTACTTC. The full variable domain, completed using reference TRBV16 and TRBJ2-7, is GEEVAQTPKHLVRGEGQKAKLYCAPIKGHSYVFWYQQVLKNEFKFLISFQNENVFDETGMPKERFSAKCLPNSPCSLEIQATKLEDSAVYFCASSQMVIRGLSYEQYFGPGTRLTVT.

Many counts were recorded for this clonotype. The rearrangement links TRBV12-3 or TRBV12-4 to TRBJ1-5; TRBD1 aligns across 10 bases. CDR3 length equals 14 residues. The ends lost 5 bases at V and 6 bases at J; junction bases unmatched: 4. The CDR3 loop reads CASSPRTGGQPQHF. In DNA form, the CDR3 reads TGTGCCAGCAGTCCCCGGACAGGGGGTCAGCCCCAGCATTTT.

The chain joins TRBV4-3 to TRBJ2-2; D gene ambiguous. The CDR3 extends over 14 amino acids. Germline CDR1 and CDR2: LGHNA and YSLEER. V was pared by 0 bases and J by 5 bases, with 7 bases between. In DNA form, the CDR3 reads TGCGCCAGCAGCCAAGATGGTGGAACCGGGGAGCTGTTTTTT. Translating it yields CASSQDGGTGELFF.

The J gene is TRBJ1-4, the V gene TRBV27; D ambiguous. Germline assignment: CDR1 MNHEY and CDR2 SMNVEV (reference sequence). V was trimmed by 5 bases and J by 5 bases, leaving 12 bases between them. The CDR3 is 14 residues long. CDR3: CASSVRLGNEKLFF. CDR3 in DNA: TGTGCCAGCAGTGTACGCCTGGGGAATGAAAAACTGTTTTTT.

This clonotype was counted only a few times. This chain links TRBV7-9 with TRBJ1-1; 7 nucleotides line up with TRBD1. The CDR3 length is 13 residues. V shed 3 bases and J 7 bases; nucleotides not matched to a gene: 5. Germline CDR1 and CDR2: SEHNR and FQNEAQ (reference sequence). CDR3 in DNA: TGTGCCAGCAGCTTTGAGGGGGCTGTTGAAGCTTTCTTT. Amino acid sequence: CASSFEGAVEAFF.

Written as DNA, the CDR3 is TGTGCCATCTTATTTCTCGGAGCGGGTGACACCGGGGAGCTGTTTTTT. Its translation is CAILFLGAGDTGELFF. The gene calls are TRBV10-3 and TRBJ2-2, with D possibly being TRBD2 (6 bases). CDR1 is ENHRY, CDR2 SYGVKD, per germline. Trimming shortened V by 8 bases and J by 3 bases, and 19 bases separated the two germline ends. The CDR3 is made up of 16 amino acids.

This clonotype came up many times. The genes are TRBV28 and TRBJ1-1; maybe TRBD1 (5 bases). V lost 6 bases, J lost 3 bases, and 17 bases lay in between. The CDR3 is 15 amino acids. From germline, CDR1 is MDHEN and CDR2 SYDVKM. In DNA, the CDR3 is TGTGCCAGCAGCCCCGTCATCCGGGGGTACACTGAAGCTTTCTTT. Translating it yields CASSPVIRGYTEAFF.

This clonotype was picked up a small number of times. This chain joins TRBV20-1 and TRBJ1-5; D not certain. Trimming cost V 3 bases and J 5 bases, with 14 bases left between them. The CDR3 covers 14 residues. CDR1 and CDR2 (germline): DFQATT, SNEGSKA (reference sequence). The chain's CDR3 is CSASGGKWDQPQHF. CDR3 bases: TGCAGTGCTAGCGGAGGGAAATGGGATCAGCCCCAGCATTTT.

The chain uses TRBV7-3 and TRBJ2-1, with a tentative D call TRBD2 (5 bases). The CDR3 covers 17 residues. Germline loops: CDR1 SGHTA, CDR2 FQGTGA. The V end was cut by 5 bases, the J end by 7 bases, with 24 bases between. CDR3: CASSMGSSAALRNEQFF. The CDR3 bases are TGTGCCAGCAGCATGGGAAGTAGCGCGGCCCTAAGGAATGAGCAGTTCTTC. The full variable domain, rest sourced from reference TRBV7-3 and TRBJ2-1, is GAGVSQTPSNKVTEKGKYVELRCDPISGHTALYWYRQSLGQGPEFLIYFQGTGAADDSGLPNDRFFAVRPEGSVSTLKIQRTERGDSAVYLCASSMGSSAALRNEQFFGPGTRLTVL.

The V gene is TRBV27, the J gene TRBJ2-1, with 7 bases matching TRBD1. Germline loops: CDR1 MNHEY, CDR2 SMNVEV (reference sequence). CDR3 length equals 16 residues. With 6 bases clipped from V and 8 bases from J, the junction kept 16 bases outside the gene matches. The CDR3 region has the DNA TGTGCCAGCAGCCATCAATGGGACAGACATGGCTATGAGCAGTTCTTC. Translation gives CASSHQWDRHGYEQFF.

This chain connects TRBV27 to TRBJ1-1, with a tentative D call TRBD1 (6 bases). Trimming removed 5 bases from V and 1 base from J, with 20 bases in between. Germline CDR1 and CDR2: MNHEY and SMNVEV (reference sequence). This CDR3 contains 17 residues. DNA for the CDR3: TGTGCCAGCAGTCTCTTAACAGGGCCGGGAGGGAACACTGAAGCTTTCTTT. This translates into CASSLLTGPGGNTEAFF.

This sequence joins TRBV7-6 and TRBJ2-5, with 8 bases fitting TRBD2. CDR1 SGHVS and CDR2 FNYEAQ come from the germline V gene. The V segment lost 7 bases and the J segment 0 bases; nucleotides outside the gene matches: 16. The CDR3 sequence is 18 residues long. CDR3 loop: CASTSRLASPNYQETQYF. The CDR3 DNA sequence: TGTGCCAGCACCTCGAGACTAGCGTCTCCAAATTACCAAGAGACCCAGTACTTC.

The chain joins TRBV28 to TRBJ2-7; 8 bases match TRBD1. Germline lookup yields CDR1 MDHEN and CDR2 SYDVKM. The V gene end was trimmed by 8 bases and the J gene end by 0 bases; junction bases not matched to a gene: 6. The CDR3 spans 14 residues. CDR3 coding DNA: TGTGCCAGCTTCCGGGACAGGAGCTCCTACGAGCAGTACTTC. Protein: CASFRDRSSYEQYF.

This clonotype has ten or more counts. The rearrangement links TRBV20-1 to TRBJ2-1; 14 bases agree with TRBD2. This CDR3 spans 13 amino acids. The trim removed 6 bases at V and 7 bases at J, leaving 2 bases unmatched. CDR1 and CDR2 (germline): DFQATT, SNEGSKA (reference sequence). The CDR3 loop is CSARLAGGNEQFF. The DNA for the CDR3 is TGCAGTGCCAGACTAGCGGGAGGGAATGAGCAGTTCTTC.

The chain uses TRBV10-3 and TRBJ2-1; 8 bases map to TRBD2. CDR1 and CDR2 (germline): ENHRY, SYGVKD. The CDR3 is made up of 16 amino acids. J was trimmed by 0 bases and V by 10 bases; bases with no gene match: 11. CDR3 DNA sequence: TGTGCCACCGACGCCCTTAGCGGGACCTCCTACAATGAGCAGTTCTTC. This gives the protein CATDALSGTSYNEQFF.

The J gene is TRBJ1-2, the V gene TRBV20-1; D is ambiguous. V lost 6 bases to trimming and J lost 2 bases, with 16 bases between them. The CDR3 is made up of 14 amino acids. Per germline, CDR1 DFQATT and CDR2 SNEGSKA (reference sequence). The CDR3 DNA follows: TGCAGTGCCACCCGCTCTGAGGAAAACTATGGCTACACCTTC. This encodes CSATRSEENYGYTF.

The CDR3 sequence: CAWSPAGEMGIQYF. The DNA for the CDR3 is TGTGCCTGGAGTCCGGCGGGGGAGATGGGCATTCAGTACTTC. The chain recombines TRBV30 with TRBJ2-4, with TRBD2 matching 7 bases. The ends lost 2 bases at V and 9 bases at J; junction bases unmatched: 10. Germline V lookup: CDR1 GTSNPN, CDR2 SVGIG (reference sequence). The CDR3 runs to 14 residues.

This clonotype has just a few counts. This chain uses TRBV29-1 with TRBJ2-1; weak D call: TRBD1 (7 bases). The ends were cut back, 0 bases at V and 6 bases at J, with 12 bases in the middle. Germline lookup yields CDR1 SQVTM and CDR2 ANQGSEA. This CDR3 has 14 residues. The CDR3 is CSVEETGRGNEQFF. The CDR3 region has the DNA TGCAGCGTTGAAGAGACAGGGCGGGGCAATGAGCAGTTCTTC.

V usage is TRBV5-1 and J usage is TRBJ2-1; 7 nucleotides agree with TRBD2. Trimming at V came to 5 bases and at J to 6 bases, leaving 14 bases not matched to a gene. Germline CDR1 and CDR2: SGHRS and YFSETQ. The CDR3 is 16 residues long. The CDR3 nucleotides are TGCGCCAGCAGTTCCAGAACCGGGACTACCCCCAATGAGCAGTTCTTC. Protein product: CASSSRTGTTPNEQFF.

V gene TRBV7-2 combines with J gene TRBJ2-5; perhaps TRBD2 as D (6 bases). The J call is uncertain, as TRBJ2-7 better fits the DNA end. Germline values: CDR1 SGHTA, CDR2 FQGNSA. CDR3 length: 15 residues. For the CDR3, the DNA is TGTGCCAGCAGCTTAGGTCCAAGCGGGTCTCGCGAGCAGTACTTC. It codes for CASSLGPSGSREQYF.

This sequence joins TRBV9 and TRBJ2-1; 9 bases line up with TRBD1. The assigned J gene may be wrong: the sequence end matches TRBJ2-7 better. The CDR3 runs 15 residues. Looked up from germline, CDR1 is SGDLS and CDR2 is YYNGEE. The CDR3 region is CASSVEGQGDYEQYF. CDR3 in DNA: TGTGCCAGCAGCGTAGAGGGACAGGGAGACTACGAGCAGTACTTC.

Ten or more counts support this clonotype. This chain uses TRBV12-3 or TRBV12-4 with TRBJ2-7; TRBD1 agrees at 7 bases. There are 14 residues in the CDR3. V lost 6 bases, J lost 6 bases, and 11 bases stayed unmatched. The CDR3 DNA reads as TGTGCCAGCAGCTCCGGGACAGTGGCCCTCGAGCAGTACTTC. It codes for CASSSGTVALEQYF.

The rearrangement joins TRBV5-1 to TRBJ2-2; 7 bases match TRBD1. The junction had 7 bases not matched to a gene; V was cut back by 4 bases and J by 4 bases. Germline V gene sequence: CDR1 SGHRS, CDR2 YFSETQ. This CDR3 comprises 15 residues. The CDR3 DNA reads TGCGCCAGCAGCAGACAGGGATCGAGCACCGGGGAGCTGTTTTTT. The encoded protein is CASSRQGSSTGELFF.

The chain uses TRBV27 and TRBJ2-2; D gene unclear. Trimming stripped 10 bases from V and 2 bases from J, with 14 bases between. The CDR3 loop spans 14 amino acids. Germline CDR1 MNHEY, CDR2 SMNVEV (reference sequence). CDR3 sequence: CATSWQINTGELFF. CDR3 coding DNA: TGTGCCACCTCCTGGCAGATTAACACCGGGGAGCTGTTTTTT.

This clonotype was recorded at least ten times. This chain joins TRBV11-3 and TRBJ2-5; TRBD2 might be the D (7 bases). Trimming shortened V by 3 bases and J by 5 bases, and 13 bases separated the two germline ends. The CDR3 consists of 14 residues. Germline values: CDR1 SGHNT, CDR2 YENEEA. CDR3 in DNA: TGTGCCAGCAGCTTTTATCGGGGGGCCGAGACCCAGTACTTC. It specifies CASSFYRGAETQYF.

The chain is built from TRBV29-1 and TRBJ1-2; D gene ambiguous. V lost 4 bases to trimming and J lost 6 bases, with 9 bases between them. The CDR3 loop spans 11 amino acids. The germline V gene encodes CDR1 SQVTM and CDR2 ANQGSEA. CDR3 nucleotides: TGCAGCGTTGGTAGGGAGGATGGCTACACCTTC. Residues: CSVGREDGYTF. Complete variable domain (other parts from reference TRBV29-1 and TRBJ1-2): SAVISQKPSRDICQRGTSLTIQCQVDSQVTMMFWYRQQPGQSLTLIATANQGSEATYESGFVIDKFPISRPNLTFSTLTVSNMSPEDSSIYLCSVGREDGYTFGSGTRLTVV.

The chain has TRBV15 and TRBJ1-5, with D possibly matching TRBD1 (5 bases). V shed 4 bases and J shed 6 bases, with 22 bases lying between them. The CDR3 contains 17 residues. Germline CDR1 reads LNHNV; CDR2 reads YYDKDF (reference sequence). The CDR3 DNA reads TGTGCCACCAGCACCGAACGGGACTTAAATAATGGTCAGCCCCAGCATTTT. Residues: CATSTERDLNNGQPQHF.